This TCR beta chain originates from a study of blood T cell repertoires in COVID-19. Measured with immunoSEQ multiplex PCR; TCRdb has only the in-frame clones, and not every one. The profile covers about 210,000 clones, with 80% to 90% appearing a single time and 3.5% to 5.5% taken by the ten largest. The germline gives CDR1 MGHDK, CDR2 SYGVNS. This CDR3 spans 15 amino acids. Trimming took 5 bases from V and 4 from J, leaving 15 bases between them. V gene TRBV25-1 combines with J gene TRBJ1-3, with D possibly being TRBD1 (6 bases). The source material was PBMCs or T cells enriched from blood (not recorded which). This TCR came from a woman aged 25 to 39 who had been exposed to COVID-19. CDR3 in DNA: TGTGCCAGCAGTCAGGGGATTCTCTCCGGAAACACCATATATTTT. It specifies CASSQGILSGNTIYF.